Here is one T cell receptor (beta chain) with its context. This sample is part of a study of blood T cell repertoires in COVID-19. Study-wide background: Nucleic acid was either cDNA or gDNA, and it came from T cells, B-cell-depleted T cells, or PBMCs.

This table comes from immunoSEQ multiplex PCR, and its TCRdb copy is limited to in-frame clones, with some not included. The table includes about 360,000 clones, approximately 86% detected once. This clonotype originated in an older woman with COVID-19, enrolled during active disease. Sequencing was carried out using peripheral blood.

CDR3 nucleotide sequence: TGTGCCAGCAGCGCCGGAGTCAACTATGGCTACACCTTC. Its protein product is CASSAGVNYGYTF. The chain uses TRBV5-4 and TRBJ1-2; no reliable D call. Germline CDR1 and CDR2: SGHNT and YYREEE (reference sequence). The CDR3 is made up of 13 amino acids. Between the trimmed V and J ends, which lost 4 bases and 2 bases, there was a span of 9 bases.